This T cell receptor beta chain was obtained from a study of cytomegalovirus exposure and HLA in healthy donors. Per germline, CDR1 SGDLS and CDR2 YYNGEE. The CDR3 is 15 residues long. Deletions cut 5 bases from V and 0 bases from J, with 15 bases between. In the case of this clone: Its matching antigen is unknown.

Whole-study results and caveats: Cytomegalovirus association was listed for 150 to 200 TCR beta chains.

Clones were sequenced by immunoSEQ multiplex PCR, and TCRdb holds only the in-frame ones, with some missing. The sample carries about 310,000 clones, approximately 88% recorded once. Sequenced: PBMCs. This receptor was taken from a man aged 30 to 39 in good health and CMV-seronegative. The V and J genes are TRBV9 and TRBJ2-7, with TRBD1 as a possible D gene (6 bases). DNA for the CDR3: TGTGCCAGCAGTGAACAGGGATGGGGCTCCTACGAGCAGTACTTC. Amino acids: CASSEQGWGSYEQYF.